This T cell receptor (beta chain) was identified during a study of CD8 T cells in ankylosing spondylitis. Whole-study findings and limits: Disease-linked clones reportedly showed significant enrichment in matched ankylosing spondylitis synovial fluid.

Per the germline V gene, CDR1 is SGHNT and CDR2 is YENEEA. There are 13 residues in the CDR3. The V and J ends lost 5 bases and 5 bases respectively, with 12 bases between them. This clonotype was counted ten times or more. Its target is not known. One entry per CDR3 protein results from TCRdb running MiXCR on the 5' RACE reads. The sample consists of around 230,000 distinct CDR3 sequences, 8% to 9.5% of them appearing once. Input material: blood, either unsorted or a sorted T cell fraction (not recorded which). This TCR was sampled from a male donor with ankylosing spondylitis or in good health (not recorded which). The genes are TRBV11-3 and TRBJ1-1; tentative D call: TRBD1 (5 bases). CDR3 sequence: CASSLGLETEAFF. For the CDR3, the DNA is TGTGCCAGCAGCCTGGGGCTTGAAACTGAAGCTTTCTTT.